This is a list of T cell receptor beta chains from one sample in a study of blood T cell repertoires in COVID-19. Clones were sequenced by immunoSEQ multiplex PCR, and TCRdb holds only the in-frame ones, with some missing. The table includes over 250,000 clones, roughly 80% detected once. Sequenced input: peripheral blood. The receptors originated from a woman aged 45-65 years who had recovered from COVID-19. CDR3s include the opening cysteine and the closing phenylalanine or tryptophan. Fields, in order: D gene, clone size, V gene, J gene, CDR3 protein, CDR3 DNA. A D gene is named only where the DNA matches it firmly. The size field is filled for only some rows; it gives once, few, many or a size class.

D gene: -
clone size: -
V gene: TRBV3-1/TRBV3-2
J gene: TRBJ2-5
CDR3 protein: CASSPRKASGLGETQYF
CDR3 DNA: TGTGCCAGCAGCCCAAGAAAGGCCAGCGGGCTAGGGGAGACCCAGTACTTC

D gene: TRBD1
clone size: once
V gene: TRBV28
J gene: TRBJ2-7
CDR3 protein: CASSAAGQGDGEQYF
CDR3 DNA: TGTGCCAGCAGTGCCGCGGGACAGGGGGATGGCGAGCAGTACTTC

D gene: -
clone size: -
V gene: TRBV11-2
J gene: TRBJ1-5
CDR3 protein: CASSQSGSNQPQHF
CDR3 DNA: TGTGCCAGCAGCCAATCGGGGAGCAATCAGCCCCAGCATTTT

D gene: -
clone size: -
V gene: TRBV27
J gene: TRBJ1-4
CDR3 protein: CASRRTATNEKLFF
CDR3 DNA: TGTGCCAGCAGACGGACAGCAACTAATGAAAAACTGTTTTTT

D gene: -
clone size: -
V gene: TRBV3-1/TRBV3-2
J gene: TRBJ1-2
CDR3 protein: CASSQGPGTNYGYTF
CDR3 DNA: TGTGCCAGCAGCCAAGGACCAGGGACTAACTATGGCTACACCTTC

D gene: -
clone size: -
V gene: TRBV7-2
J gene: TRBJ2-1
CDR3 protein: CASSLGGSYNEQFF
CDR3 DNA: TGTGCCAGCAGCTTGGGGGGCTCCTACAATGAGCAGTTCTTC

D gene: -
clone size: -
V gene: TRBV7-3
J gene: TRBJ2-7
CDR3 protein: CASSQDVGASEQYF
CDR3 DNA: TGTGCCAGCAGCCAAGACGTAGGGGCATCGGAGCAGTACTTC

D gene: -
clone size: once
V gene: TRBV11-2
J gene: TRBJ2-7
CDR3 protein: CASSLSLRSYEQYF
CDR3 DNA: TGTGCCAGCAGCTTGTCCCTCCGCTCCTACGAGCAGTACTTC

D gene: -
clone size: -
V gene: TRBV6-5
J gene: TRBJ1-2
CDR3 protein: CASSYSVHTGSPGYTF
CDR3 DNA: TGTGCCAGCAGTTACTCGGTCCATACAGGGTCCCCGGGCTACACCTTC

D gene: TRBD2
clone size: -
V gene: TRBV2
J gene: TRBJ2-5
CDR3 protein: CASSKASGGVSETQYF
CDR3 DNA: TGTGCCAGCAGTAAAGCTAGCGGGGGGGTTTCAGAGACCCAGTACTTC

D gene: TRBD2
clone size: -
V gene: TRBV7-6
J gene: TRBJ2-3
CDR3 protein: CASSLNPGLAGGSRTDTQYF
CDR3 DNA: TGTGCCAGCAGCTTAAACCCCGGACTAGCGGGGGGCTCTCGCACAGATACGCAGTATTTT

D gene: TRBD1
clone size: -
V gene: TRBV6-5
J gene: TRBJ2-6
CDR3 protein: CASSSDRGAGANVLTF
CDR3 DNA: TGTGCCAGCAGTTCGGACAGGGGTGCTGGGGCCAACGTCCTGACTTTC

D gene: TRBD1
clone size: -
V gene: TRBV7-8
J gene: TRBJ1-3
CDR3 protein: CASSLLQGPLGGNTIYF
CDR3 DNA: TGTGCCAGCAGCTTACTACAGGGGCCGCTAGGTGGAAACACCATATATTTT

D gene: TRBD2
clone size: few
V gene: TRBV18
J gene: TRBJ2-7
CDR3 protein: CASSPRSLAGAYEQYF
CDR3 DNA: TGTGCCAGCTCACCACGGTCACTAGCGGGAGCGTACGAGCAGTACTTC

D gene: TRBD1
clone size: -
V gene: TRBV28
J gene: TRBJ1-2
CDR3 protein: CASRIGTAYGYTF
CDR3 DNA: TGTGCCAGCAGAATAGGGACAGCTTATGGCTACACCTTC

D gene: TRBD1
clone size: -
V gene: TRBV5-1
J gene: TRBJ2-3
CDR3 protein: CASSLLGGEGDTQYF
CDR3 DNA: TGCGCCAGCAGCTTACTAGGGGGCGAAGGAGATACGCAGTATTTT

D gene: -
clone size: -
V gene: TRBV28
J gene: TRBJ2-3
CDR3 protein: CASSLRQAVQITDTQYF
CDR3 DNA: TGTGCCAGCAGTTTGAGACAGGCCGTACAAATCACAGATACGCAGTATTTT

D gene: -
clone size: -
V gene: TRBV3-1/TRBV3-2
J gene: TRBJ2-5
CDR3 protein: CASSMDFEETQYF
CDR3 DNA: TGTGCCAGCAGCATGGACTTCGAAGAGACCCAGTACTTC

D gene: -
clone size: -
V gene: TRBV7-2
J gene: TRBJ1-6
CDR3 protein: CASSPPGEDNSPLHF
CDR3 DNA: TGTGCCAGCAGCCCGCCAGGCGAAGATAATTCACCCCTCCACTTT

D gene: -
clone size: few
V gene: TRBV4-1
J gene: TRBJ2-2
CDR3 protein: CASSLQVSPGAGELFF
CDR3 DNA: TGCGCCAGCAGCCTACAGGTCTCCCCGGGTGCCGGGGAGCTGTTTTTT

D gene: TRBD1
clone size: -
V gene: TRBV6-6
J gene: TRBJ2-2
CDR3 protein: CASSTRGQGAGELFF
CDR3 DNA: TGTGCCAGCAGTACCCGCGGACAGGGGGCCGGGGAGCTGTTTTTT

D gene: -
clone size: -
V gene: TRBV4-3
J gene: TRBJ2-7
CDR3 protein: CASSQMRLDEQYF
CDR3 DNA: TGCGCCAGCAGCCAAATGAGACTCGACGAGCAGTACTTC

D gene: -
clone size: -
V gene: TRBV7-2
J gene: TRBJ2-2
CDR3 protein: CASSRLGGQLTGELFF
CDR3 DNA: TGTGCCAGCAGCAGACTCGGAGGACAGCTCACCGGGGAGCTGTTTTTT

D gene: -
clone size: -
V gene: TRBV3-1/TRBV3-2
J gene: TRBJ2-1
CDR3 protein: CASTGGRNEQFF
CDR3 DNA: TGTGCCAGCACCGGGGGGCGAAATGAGCAGTTCTTC